The 8 T cell receptor beta chains below all came from one sample that was sequenced in a study of T-cell memory formation after mild COVID-19. TCRdb processed the 5' RACE reads anew with MiXCR; each CDR3 protein has one entry. The repertoire holds 550,000 to 650,000 distinct CDR3 sequences, roughly a sixth seen once, with just over 8% in the top ten. Sequenced material: PBMCs or a T cell subset sorted from them (not recorded which). These receptors originate from an adult woman who had mild COVID-19 (a few samples of this study predate the infection). Cell type and time point are not known.

This clonotype was seen more than once but under ten times. The V gene is TRBV14, the J gene TRBJ2-1; TRBD2 matches at 9 bases. V shed 2 bases, J shed 4 bases, and the junction held 6 bases outside the gene matches. The CDR3 is 16 residues long. The germline V gene has CDR1 SGHDN and CDR2 FVKESK. This chain's CDR3 is CASSQPTSGRYNEQFF. Written as DNA, the CDR3 is TGTGCCAGCAGCCAACCGACTAGCGGAAGATACAATGAGCAGTTCTTC.

This clonotype was seen only a few times. This chain links TRBV5-1 with TRBJ2-1; D may be TRBD1 (5 bases). The CDR3 covers 15 residues. The germline V gene has CDR1 SGHRS and CDR2 YFSETQ. Between the trimmed V and J ends, which lost 2 bases and 6 bases, there was a span of 15 bases. CDR3 in amino acids: CASSFVQGTGNEQFF. CDR3 DNA sequence: TGCGCCAGCAGCTTTGTCCAGGGAACAGGCAATGAGCAGTTCTTC. Full variable domain (outside the CDR3, taken from reference TRBV5-1 and TRBJ2-1): KAGVTQTPRYLIKTRGQQVTLSCSPISGHRSVSWYQQTPGQGLQFLFEYFSETQRNKGNFPGRFSGRQFSNSRSEMNVSTLELGDSALYLCASSFVQGTGNEQFFGPGTRLTVL.

This chain uses TRBV7-9 with TRBJ2-5; TRBD2 might be the D (5 bases). CDR3 length equals 16 residues. Germline assignment: CDR1 SEHNR and CDR2 FQNEAQ (reference sequence). V lost 1 base, J lost 0 bases, and 12 bases lay in between. CDR3 DNA sequence: TGTGCCAGCAGCTTAGGGAGTCGGACTTACCAAGAGACCCAGTACTTC. This translates into CASSLGSRTYQETQYF.

J is TRBJ1-2 and V is TRBV6-6; the match to TRBD1 covers 7 bases. The J segment lost 8 bases and the V segment lost 2 bases, leaving 5 bases of the junction unmatched. Germline V gene lookup returns CDR1 MNHNY and CDR2 SVGAGI (reference sequence). The CDR3 totals 13 residues. The DNA of the CDR3 is TGTGCCAGCAGTTACGACAGGGAGATGGGCTACACCTTC. Its translation: CASSYDREMGYTF.

Only a few counts were recorded for this clonotype. This rearrangement joins TRBV6-2 or TRBV6-3 to TRBJ2-7; 8 bases are a match to TRBD1. Unmatched junction bases numbered 5, after V lost 0 bases and J lost 7 bases. This CDR3 comprises 14 residues. Germline V gene data show CDR1 as MNHEY and CDR2 as SVGEGT. CDR3 in DNA: TGTGCCAGCAGTTACTCGACAGGGGCACGGGAGCAGTACTTC. It encodes CASSYSTGAREQYF.

The CDR3 DNA reads TGCGCCAGCAGGGCCCGACAGAGGGACACTGAAGCTTTCTTT. Amino acid sequence: CASRARQRDTEAFF. The chain links TRBV5-1 to TRBJ1-1; a possible D gene is TRBD1 (5 bases). The CDR3 consists of 14 residues. CDR1 is SGHRS, CDR2 YFSETQ, per germline. V was cut by 5 bases and J by 3 bases, with 14 bases left in between.

The chain carries TRBV12-3 or TRBV12-4 and TRBJ2-5, with a possible D match to TRBD1 (5 bases). The CDR3 loop spans 16 amino acids. Trimming left V 5 bases short and J 4 bases short, with 20 bases between. The CDR3 nucleotides read TGTGCCAGCAGTCCGGCTGGGCAGTCCCAGGGAGAGACCCAGTACTTC. This sequence encodes CASSPAGQSQGETQYF.

The V and J genes are TRBV4-1 and TRBJ2-2; possibly TRBD1 for D (5 bases). The CDR3 runs 16 residues. Trimming left V 2 bases short and J 2 bases short, with 12 bases between. Germline-derived CDR1 and CDR2 are MGHRA and YSYEKL. CDR3: CASSQRSGPNTGELFF. The CDR3 DNA is TGCGCCAGCAGCCAAAGGTCAGGGCCTAACACCGGGGAGCTGTTTTTT.